This TCR beta chain was recorded in a study of cytomegalovirus exposure and HLA in healthy donors. Notes on the study in general: Rare TCR sequences predominated, though certain public TCRs were found in many donors. Upon later analysis, HLA-associated TCR beta chains proved more clonally expanded than other, equally common chains. The study flagged around 150 TCR beta chains as cytomegalovirus-associated.

To note about this clone: Its antigen is undetermined.

The CDR3 is 15 amino acids. The germline V gene encodes CDR1 KGHSH and CDR2 LQKENI. Between the trimmed V and J ends, which lost 1 base and 1 base, there was a span of 7 bases. Researchers ran the PCR with 60 Vbeta and 13 Jbeta primers. Generated by immunoSEQ multiplex PCR, the TCRdb table keeps only in-frame clones and is missing some. The profile shows 50,000 to 70,000 clones, about 72% of them singletons. The TCR was taken from a girl between 10 and 17 years old in good health and CMV-seropositive. The genes are TRBV18 and TRBJ1-4, with D unclear. The specimen sequenced was PBMCs. CDR3 residues: CASSPRAGTNEKLFF. In DNA, the CDR3 is TGTGCCAGCTCACCACGCGCGGGAACTAATGAAAAACTGTTTTTT.